The 32 T cell receptor beta chains below were found in one sample sequenced in a study of blood T cell repertoires in COVID-19. The repertoire was sequenced with immunoSEQ multiplex PCR; TCRdb's copy has only in-frame clones and lacks some. The sample includes 450,000 to 500,000 clones, around nine tenths of them seen just once. The sample was PBMCs or T cells enriched from blood (not recorded which). The receptors originated from a woman aged 55-75 years who had recovered from COVID-19.

The genes are TRBV4-1 and TRBJ1-1, with 12 bases aligning to TRBD1. J gave up 5 bases and V 4 bases, and 8 bases lay outside the gene matches. This CDR3 has 16 residues. Per germline, CDR1 MGHRA and CDR2 YSYEKL. The CDR3 sequence: CASSPGQGAGRTEAFF. The CDR3 nucleotides read TGCGCCAGCAGCCCGGGACAGGGGGCTGGGCGGACTGAAGCTTTCTTT.

The chain is built from TRBV5-6 and TRBJ2-5; 10 bases map to TRBD2. The CDR3 is 15 residues long. Germline CDR1 and CDR2: SGHDT and YYEEEE. Trimming cost V 4 bases and J 2 bases; bases outside gene matches: 5. In DNA, the CDR3 is TGTGCCAGCAGCCAGACTAGCGGGCGGCAAGAGACCCAGTACTTC. Residues: CASSQTSGRQETQYF.

The chain is built from TRBV9 and TRBJ2-2, with 7 bases aligning to TRBD2. With 0 bases clipped from V and 7 bases from J, the junction kept 9 bases outside the gene matches. This CDR3 is built from 16 residues. Germline CDR1 is SGDLS and CDR2 is YYNGEE. CDR3 in amino acids: CASSVDGAGVIGELFF. The DNA for the CDR3 is TGTGCCAGCAGCGTAGACGGGGCGGGGGTGATCGGGGAGCTGTTTTTT.

The count of this clone is one. The J gene is TRBJ1-2, the V gene TRBV6-1; 11 bases agree with TRBD1. Germline V gene sequence: CDR1 MNHNS, CDR2 SASEGT. The length of the CDR3 is 16 residues. The V and J ends lost 2 bases and 1 base, in that order; junction bases with no gene match: 3. The CDR3 loop is CASSEFGTGGNYGYTF. In DNA form, the CDR3 reads TGTGCCAGCAGTGAATTCGGGACAGGGGGTAACTATGGCTACACCTTC.

The chain recombines TRBV11-2 with TRBJ1-2; D uncertain. This CDR3 has 14 amino acids. The germline V and J ends were trimmed by 1 base and 1 base, with 7 bases remaining between them. Looked up from germline, CDR1 is SGHAT and CDR2 is FQNNGV. The CDR3 nucleotides read TGTGCCAGCAGCTTAGTACGGGGTAACTATGGCTACACCTTC. Residues: CASSLVRGNYGYTF.

This rearrangement joins TRBV5-4 to TRBJ2-7; D not certain. Germline loops: CDR1 SGHNT, CDR2 YYREEE (reference sequence). The CDR3 is made up of 13 amino acids. Deletions cut 2 bases from V and 0 bases from J, with 6 bases between. The CDR3 DNA reads as TGTGCCAGCAGCTTAGCCCTCTCCTACGAGCAGTACTTC. Protein sequence: CASSLALSYEQYF.

This chain connects TRBV10-3 to TRBJ2-1, with TRBD1 matching over 7 bases. With 6 bases clipped from V and 2 bases from J, the junction kept 10 bases outside the gene matches. CDR3 length: 16 amino acids. Germline lookup yields CDR1 ENHRY and CDR2 SYGVKD. CDR3 loop: CAIRDTGESPYNEQFF. CDR3 nucleotide sequence: TGTGCCATCAGGGATACAGGGGAAAGTCCCTACAATGAGCAGTTCTTC.

The chain combines TRBV6-1 with TRBJ2-1; TRBD1 agrees at 7 bases. With 2 bases clipped from V and 3 bases from J, the junction kept 4 bases outside the gene matches. The germline V gene has CDR1 MNHNS and CDR2 SASEGT. The CDR3 totals 15 residues. The CDR3 bases are TGTGCCAGCAGTGAAAGACAGGGATTCTACAATGAGCAGTTCTTC. This encodes CASSERQGFYNEQFF.

The gene calls are TRBV2 and TRBJ1-1, with 7 positions matching TRBD1. CDR3 length: 15 amino acids. With 4 bases clipped from V and 1 base from J, the junction kept 6 bases outside the gene matches. Germline CDR1 reads SNHLY; CDR2 reads FYNNEI. The CDR3 loop is CASSVTGTANTEAFF. For the CDR3, the DNA is TGTGCCAGCAGTGTCACCGGGACAGCGAACACTGAAGCTTTCTTT.

For the CDR3, the DNA is TGTGCCAGCAGCTTGAGGGGCACGGGACAGGTGGGTCCCGAGCAGTACTTC. This translates into CASSLRGTGQVGPEQYF. This sequence joins TRBV11-2 and TRBJ2-7, with 8 positions matching TRBD1. Germline loops: CDR1 SGHAT, CDR2 FQNNGV. The CDR3 length is 17 residues. After removal of 3 bases from V and 6 bases from J, the junction contained 16 bases not matched to a gene.

The chain employs TRBV5-1 and TRBJ1-1, with TRBD1 matching over 7 bases. Germline CDR1 and CDR2: SGHRS and YFSETQ. V shed 3 bases, J shed 0 bases, and the junction held 5 bases outside the gene matches. This CDR3 has 15 amino acids. For the CDR3, the DNA is TGCGCCAGCAGCTCTACGGGACAGCTGAACACTGAAGCTTTCTTT. This codes for CASSSTGQLNTEAFF.

This chain joins TRBV6-5 and TRBJ2-5, with 11 nucleotides matching TRBD2. Trimming cost V 8 bases and J 5 bases; bases outside gene matches: 7. CDR1 is MNHEY and CDR2 is SVGAGI in the germline V gene. CDR3 length: 14 amino acids. The CDR3 DNA reads TGTGCCAGCGGGGGACTAGCGGCGGGGGAGACCCAGTACTTC. Its translation: CASGGLAAGETQYF.

The CDR3 DNA reads TGCGCCAGCAGTGGGACACCGGTAGAGCAGTTCTTC. Translated: CASSGTPVEQFF. The chain has TRBV10-2 and TRBJ2-1, with D maybe TRBD1 (5 bases). V lost 4 bases, J lost 10 bases, and 11 bases lay in between. Germline CDR1 reads WSHSY; CDR2 reads SAAADI. The CDR3 is made up of 12 amino acids.

The chain uses TRBV5-1 and TRBJ1-5; D remains unclear. From germline, CDR1 is SGHRS and CDR2 YFSETQ. CDR3 length: 14 amino acids. V was clipped by 0 bases and J by 0 bases, with 4 bases between them. This CDR3 is CASSLGHSNQPQHF. CDR3 DNA: TGCGCCAGCAGCTTGGGTCATAGCAATCAGCCCCAGCATTTT.

V and J are TRBV15 and TRBJ1-3, with a weak D call TRBD1 (6 bases). Germline-derived CDR1 and CDR2 are LNHNV and YYDKDF (reference sequence). This CDR3 contains 15 residues. Trimming took 9 bases from V and 0 from J, leaving 15 bases between them. In DNA form, the CDR3 reads TGTGCCACTCAATGGGGGCCGAACTCTGGAAACACCATATATTTT. It specifies CATQWGPNSGNTIYF.

This sequence joins TRBV9 and TRBJ1-6, with a possible D match to TRBD1 (5 bases). The CDR3 contains 14 residues. V shed 2 bases and J shed 10 bases, with 13 bases lying between them. Germline V CDR1 and CDR2: SGDLS, YYNGEE. The CDR3 bases are TGTGCCAGCAGCGTCGAACCGGGGGGGTCACCCCTCCACTTT. Encoded protein: CASSVEPGGSPLHF.

This rearrangement joins TRBV30 to TRBJ1-5; tentative D call: TRBD1 (6 bases). Per the germline V gene, CDR1 is GTSNPN and CDR2 is SVGIG (reference sequence). CDR3 length: 12 amino acids. V was pared by 3 bases and J by 7 bases, with 10 bases between. The CDR3 DNA sequence: TGTGCCTGGAGCCAGGGGCTGCAGCCCCAGCATTTT. It yields the protein CAWSQGLQPQHF.

The V gene is TRBV10-2, the J gene TRBJ1-2, with 8 bases aligning to TRBD1. The ends lost 9 bases at V and 6 bases at J; junction bases unmatched: 12. The CDR3 runs 14 residues. CDR1 and CDR2 (germline): WSHSY, SAAADI. CDR3: CASNDRGQSDGYTF. CDR3 DNA sequence: TGCGCCAGTAACGACAGGGGACAGAGTGATGGCTACACCTTC.

Worth noting for this clone: This CDR3 is also generated by other DNA sequences in the sample. V and J are TRBV7-9 and TRBJ1-4, with D possibly matching TRBD1 (5 bases). V shed 5 bases and J shed 0 bases, with 10 bases lying between them. The germline V gene encodes CDR1 SEHNR and CDR2 FQNEAQ (reference sequence). This CDR3 contains 15 residues. The CDR3 DNA sequence: TGTGCCAGCAGCCCGGGGGGGGCAACTAATGAAAAACTGTTTTTT. It yields the protein CASSPGGATNEKLFF.

Worth noting for this clone: Other DNA sequences in the same sample also yield this CDR3. The V gene is TRBV9, the J gene TRBJ2-7; 8 bases fit TRBD1. CDR3 length: 15 residues. Looked up from germline, CDR1 is SGDLS and CDR2 is YYNGEE. The V gene end was trimmed by 0 bases and the J gene end by 1 base; junction bases not matched to a gene: 3. CDR3 region: CASSVGGQGSYEQYF. In DNA form, the CDR3 reads TGTGCCAGCAGCGTAGGCGGACAGGGATCCTACGAGCAGTACTTC.

V is TRBV5-1 and J is TRBJ2-3; 12 positions match TRBD2. The germline V gene has CDR1 SGHRS and CDR2 YFSETQ. With V trimmed by 2 bases and J by 4 bases, 2 bases remained unmatched. This CDR3 contains 15 residues. Here the CDR3 DNA reads TGCGCCAGCAGCTTCGGACTAGCGGGGTCAGATACGCAGTATTTT. It is translated as CASSFGLAGSDTQYF.

V and J are TRBV11-2 and TRBJ2-5, with TRBD1 identical over 8 bases. Unmatched junction bases numbered 8, after V lost 3 bases and J lost 5 bases. CDR1 and CDR2 from the germline V gene are SGHAT and FQNNGV. The CDR3 loop spans 15 amino acids. This CDR3 is CASSLVTGGAETQYF. CDR3 DNA: TGTGCCAGCAGCTTGGTCACAGGGGGTGCGGAGACCCAGTACTTC.

The chain combines TRBV21-1 with TRBJ2-4; the table's D call TRBD2 went unverified against the DNA. TRBV21-1 is tagged as a pseudogene. The CDR3 is 13 residues long. The CDR3 loop is CANGGCLKNIQYF. CDR3 nucleotides: TGTGCCAACGGGGGGTGTTTAAAAAACATTCAGTACTTC.

The chain joins TRBV7-6 to TRBJ2-2; TRBD2 agrees at 16 bases. After removal of 5 bases from V and 0 bases from J, the junction contained 6 bases not matched to a gene. Germline CDR1 and CDR2: SGHVS and FNYEAQ. This CDR3 has 19 amino acids. CDR3 in DNA: TGTGCCAGCAGCCCCTCTGGGACTAGCGGGGGGGCGAACACCGGGGAGCTGTTTTTT. It encodes CASSPSGTSGGANTGELFF.

This clone is a singleton in its sample. The J gene is TRBJ1-6, the V gene TRBV2, with 9 bases matching TRBD1. The CDR3 runs to 15 residues. CDR1 and CDR2 (germline): SNHLY, FYNNEI. V shed 6 bases, J shed 4 bases, and the junction held 4 bases outside the gene matches. The CDR3, as DNA: TGTGCCAGCAGAGTGGGACAGGGTTATAATTCACCCCTCCACTTT. Protein product: CASRVGQGYNSPLHF.

This clone was counted once. This chain uses TRBV25-1 with TRBJ1-4; D gene uncertain. Trimming removed 5 bases at V and 5 bases at J, with 12 bases between. Germline loops: CDR1 MGHDK, CDR2 SYGVNS. The CDR3 covers 14 residues. In DNA, the CDR3 is TGTGCCAGCAGTCTGGACGGGAACAATGAAAAACTGTTTTTT. Amino acids: CASSLDGNNEKLFF.

The chain employs TRBV2 and TRBJ1-2; the D is unclear. Germline-derived CDR1 and CDR2 are SNHLY and FYNNEI. This CDR3 contains 16 residues. Between the trimmed V and J ends, which lost 0 bases and 4 bases, there was a span of 15 bases. In DNA form, the CDR3 reads TGTGCCAGCAGTGAAGCCCTAAGGAGGGCGGGCTATGGCTACACCTTC. Translating gives CASSEALRRAGYGYTF.

The genes are TRBV7-9 and TRBJ1-1; D unresolved. The V end was cut by 0 bases, the J end by 3 bases, with 8 bases between. Germline V gene data show CDR1 as SEHNR and CDR2 as FQNEAQ (reference sequence). This CDR3 is built from 14 residues. The CDR3 is CASSLALVDTEAFF. DNA for the CDR3: TGTGCCAGCAGCTTAGCGCTGGTAGACACTGAAGCTTTCTTT.

This sequence joins TRBV2 and TRBJ1-4; D is uncertain. Germline V gene sequence: CDR1 SNHLY, CDR2 FYNNEI. The CDR3 runs to 12 residues. Trimming took 8 bases from V and 0 from J, leaving 4 bases between them. The CDR3 loop is CASSSTNEKLFF. Written as DNA, the CDR3 is TGTGCCAGCTCTTCAACTAATGAAAAACTGTTTTTT.

V gene TRBV5-8 combines with J gene TRBJ2-2; D gene ambiguous. The CDR3 spans 11 residues. Germline V CDR1 and CDR2: SGHTS, YDEGEE. V was trimmed by 4 bases and J by 14 bases, leaving 12 bases between them. CDR3 in DNA: TGTGCCAGCAGCCGTTCGGAGAGTCTGTTTTTT. It codes for CASSRSESLFF.

This clone was seen only a few times. The chain has TRBV30 and TRBJ1-1; the D gene is possibly TRBD1 (5 bases). CDR3 length: 13 residues. V was shortened by 2 bases and J by 5 bases, with 12 bases between the two germline ends. The germline gives CDR1 GTSNPN, CDR2 SVGIG (reference sequence). The CDR3 DNA is TGTGCCTGGAGTTGGGGTCAGGGTACTGAAGCTTTCTTT. Residues: CAWSWGQGTEAFF.

The rearrangement links TRBV6-5 to TRBJ2-4, with 9 bases matching TRBD1. The CDR3 has 14 residues. With V trimmed by 6 bases and J by 1 base, 1 base remained unmatched. Germline assignment: CDR1 MNHEY and CDR2 SVGAGI. The CDR3 DNA follows: TGTGCCAGCAGCGGACAGGGGGCCAAAAACATTCAGTACTTC. Protein: CASSGQGAKNIQYF.